The rows below give T cell receptor beta chains drawn from one sample of a study of blood T cell repertoires in COVID-19. Clones were read by immunoSEQ multiplex PCR, and TCRdb kept only the in-frame ones, dropping some. Seen here are 40,000 to 60,000 clones, 86% observed once, and the top ten hold roughly 4.5%. Sequenced input: peripheral blood. Receptor source: a man older than 75 with active COVID-19. The CDR3 runs from the conserved cysteine through the conserved F or W. Clone size, where shown, is once, few, many, or a class for clones that have expanded.

clone size	J gene	V gene	CDR3 protein
NA	TRBJ2-7	TRBV5-1	CASSYQGREQYF
few	TRBJ1-6	TRBV5-1	CASSSKGDRDSTGNSPLHF
NA	TRBJ2-1	TRBV19	CASSIGRGGTNEQFF
NA	TRBJ1-1	TRBV7-9	CASSRGQMNTEAFF
NA	TRBJ2-2	TRBV6-1	CASSEGQGSGELFF
NA	TRBJ2-7	TRBV5-1	CASSFPPGQGSYEQYF
NA	TRBJ2-3	TRBV24-1	CATSDFKEASTDTQYF
NA	TRBJ2-2	TRBV28	CASSLGDRNTGELFF
NA	TRBJ1-2	TRBV28	CASSTPGQSYGYTF
NA	TRBJ2-7	TRBV7-2	CASSLASGGSSYEQYF
NA	TRBJ2-1	TRBV9	CASSVGQGAYNEQFF
NA	TRBJ2-5	TRBV6-5	CASSSPGGEWQETQYF
NA	TRBJ1-1	TRBV5-4	CASRMTGRDTEAFF
NA	TRBJ2-5	TRBV7-2	CASSTGQGAQETQYF
NA	TRBJ2-2	TRBV2	CASSEGPGVGELFF
NA	TRBJ1-2	TRBV21-1	CASSKEHDGTGFYGYTF
few	TRBJ1-3	TRBV9	CASSVEGGSGNTIYF
NA	TRBJ2-3	TRBV7-9	CASSPGLAEKYF
NA	TRBJ2-5	TRBV7-9	CASSLGLAVGETQYF
NA	TRBJ1-4	TRBV5-1	CASSRETGSEKLFF
NA	TRBJ1-2	TRBV30	CASTSKIYGYTF
NA	TRBJ1-4	TRBV7-8	CASSHGTVSNEKLFF
NA	TRBJ2-6	TRBV11-2	CASSLEAGLLSGANVLTF
NA	TRBJ2-7	TRBV11-2	CASSRSRAGVAYEQYF
NA	TRBJ2-2	TRBV9	CASSVLPDTGELFF
NA	TRBJ1-6	TRBV7-9	CASSFWSVRTANSPLHF
NA	TRBJ2-1	TRBV11-3	CASSVNGGSYNEQFF
NA	TRBJ2-3	TRBV5-1	CASSLDLGSGDTQYF
NA	TRBJ1-1	TRBV6-5	CASTREGNTEAFF
NA	TRBJ1-6	TRBV7-8	CASSQIVTGDNGSPLHF
NA	TRBJ2-7	TRBV30	CAWSAPGSGQGSYEQYF
NA	TRBJ2-5	TRBV7-2	CASSLGPELATTQYF
once	TRBJ1-1	TRBV15	CATSRDIGGDEAFF
medium-sized	TRBJ1-2	TRBV28	CASSLDNRGLLGYTF
few	TRBJ2-1	TRBV14	CASSSGLAGSNEQFF
NA	TRBJ2-1	TRBV5-4	CASSLGGHGVYNEQFF
NA	TRBJ2-2	TRBV2	CASSRTSGRAGELFF